A selection of T cell receptor beta chains follows, all from one sample in a study of T cells in Graves' hyperthyroidism and ophthalmopathy. MiXCR was run by TCRdb on the multiplex PCR reads, yielding one entry per CDR3 protein. The repertoire consists of roughly 720,000 distinct CDR3 sequences, with approximately 15% occurring once and the leading ten covering about a sixth. The source material was blood. These receptor sequences come from a man aged 50-60 years with Graves' hyperthyroidism. CDR3s include the opening cysteine and the closing phenylalanine or tryptophan. D genes are given only for firm matches. Size tells how often a clone was seen (once, few, many) or the class of an expanded clone, and some rows leave it out.

TGTGCCAGCAGTTGGGGCGGGTCTCCTCAAGAGACCCAGTACTTC | CASSWGGSPQETQYF | TRBV6-1 | NA | TRBJ2-5 | NA
TGTGCCAGCAGCCCGAGCCCCTACGAGCAGTACTTC | CASSPSPYEQYF | TRBV3-1 | NA | TRBJ2-7 | many
TGCAGTGCTGTCATTCGGGGGAGTTCAAATGAGCAGTTCTTC | CSAVIRGSSNEQFF | TRBV20-1 | NA | TRBJ2-1 | NA
TGTGCCAGCAGTTATACGGGAGTGACAGATACGCAGTATTTT | CASSYTGVTDTQYF | TRBV27 | NA | TRBJ2-3 | NA
TGTGCCAGCAGTTCGCCGGGACGTCACCAAGAGACCCAGTACTTC | CASSSPGRHQETQYF | TRBV12-3/TRBV12-4 | NA | TRBJ2-5 | many
TGTGCCAGCAGTCCAGGACAGGGGTGGACCGGGGAGCTGTTTTTT | CASSPGQGWTGELFF | TRBV6-1 | TRBD1 | TRBJ2-2 | many
TGTGCCAGCTGGGTGGCGTCGTCGAACACTGAAGCTTTCTTT | CASWVASSNTEAFF | TRBV28 | NA | TRBJ1-1 | many
TGTGCCAGCCTACTCGGGGGGGCCTCCTACGAGCAGTACTTC | CASLLGGASYEQYF | TRBV2 | TRBD2 | TRBJ2-7 | many
TGTGCCAGCAGTGTACATAGCGGGCCCTACAATGAGCAGTTCTTC | CASSVHSGPYNEQFF | TRBV6-1 | TRBD2 | TRBJ2-1 | many
TGTGCCAGCAGCGAAGACAGGGACTCGCACACTGAAGCTTTCTTT | CASSEDRDSHTEAFF | TRBV14 | TRBD1 | TRBJ1-1 | many
TGCAGTGCTAGATCCCTAGCGGGTCACATGGAGCAGTACTTC | CSARSLAGHMEQYF | TRBV20-1 | TRBD2 | TRBJ2-7 | many
TGTGCCAGCAGCCCGGGACAGGGGTCTAATCAGCCCCAGCATTTT | CASSPGQGSNQPQHF | TRBV28 | TRBD1 | TRBJ1-5 | many
TGTGCCAGCAGTTACTCAGGGCAGGCGAGCTACGAGCAGTACTTC | CASSYSGQASYEQYF | TRBV6-2/TRBV6-3 | NA | TRBJ2-7 | few
TGTGCCAGCAGACAACGGACTAGCGGTTACAATGAGCAGTTCTTC | CASRQRTSGYNEQFF | TRBV28 | TRBD2 | TRBJ2-1 | many
TGTGCCAGCAGTTCCGGGACTAGCGCTTCCTACGAGCAGTACTTC | CASSSGTSASYEQYF | TRBV2 | TRBD2 | TRBJ2-7 | many
TGTGCCAGCAGTCCTCAGCGGGAGGGCCCCTGCGAGCAGTACTTC | CASSPQREGPCEQYF | TRBV28 | TRBD2 | TRBJ2-7 | NA
TGTGCCAGCAGCCCCAGATCTAGCGGGCTGAAAGAGACCCAGTACTTC | CASSPRSSGLKETQYF | TRBV3-1 | TRBD2 | TRBJ2-5 | many
TGTGCCAGCAGCTCGCCCAGGGGCTCCTACGAGCAGTACTTC | CASSSPRGSYEQYF | TRBV7-9 | NA | TRBJ2-7 | NA
TGTGCCAGCAGTGAATCTGGGGGGAGCGTCTACGAGCAGTACTTC | CASSESGGSVYEQYF | TRBV25-1 | NA | TRBJ2-7 | many
TGCAGTGCTAGATTCTTTTTTGGGCCGGCCATCCTTCAAGAGACCCAGTACTTC | CSARFFFGPAILQETQYF | TRBV20-1 | NA | TRBJ2-5 | few
TGTGCCAGCAGTTACAGGGGATCTTTCGGCACTGAAGCTTTCTTT | CASSYRGSFGTEAFF | TRBV6-5 | NA | TRBJ1-1 | few
TGTGCCAGCAGTTCAAAGCATGGACTAGCGGGAGGGTACAATGAGCAGTTCTTC | CASSSKHGLAGGYNEQFF | TRBV6-1 | TRBD2 | TRBJ2-1 | NA
TGTGCCATCAGTGAAGGGCTAGCGGGGGGTGGCACAGATACGCAGTATTTT | CAISEGLAGGGTDTQYF | TRBV10-3 | TRBD2 | TRBJ2-3 | NA
TGTGCCAGCAGTTTACCAGGGGCGGGTGGTGAGCAGTTCTTC | CASSLPGAGGEQFF | TRBV28 | NA | TRBJ2-1 | many
TGTGCCAGCAGTTACGCAGGGGCCCGCTACGAGCAGTACTTC | CASSYAGARYEQYF | TRBV6-6 | NA | TRBJ2-7 | NA
TGTGCCAGCAGGGGGATGGACGACCAGTACTTC | CASRGMDDQYF | TRBV6-1 | NA | TRBJ2-7 | NA
TGTGCCAGCAGTTTCCAGGGAGCTGGGGCCGACGTCCTGACTTTC | CASSFQGAGADVLTF | TRBV28 | NA | TRBJ2-6 | NA
TGTGCCAGCCAAGAGCGGGAGGGCCTCGGGGAGCTGTTTTTT | CASQEREGLGELFF | TRBV2 | TRBD2 | TRBJ2-2 | many
TGCAGTGCTAGGGACAATCGAAAGACCTACGAGCAGTACTTC | CSARDNRKTYEQYF | TRBV20-1 | NA | TRBJ2-7 | few
TGCAGTGCTAGTCAGGGGCTCGGGTACACTGAAGCTTTCTTT | CSASQGLGYTEAFF | TRBV20-1 | NA | TRBJ1-1 | NA
TGTGCCAGCAGCCCCGCGGGCCCTATTAATGAGCAGTTCTTC | CASSPAGPINEQFF | TRBV6-1 | NA | TRBJ2-1 | NA
TGTGGGAGCGGGAGGGCCTACGAGCAGTACTTC | CGSGRAYEQYF | TRBV6-4 | TRBD2 | TRBJ2-7 | NA
TGTGCCAGCAGCTCCGGGCGAGGGGGCAACTATGGCTACACCTTC | CASSSGRGGNYGYTF | TRBV7-2 | TRBD1 | TRBJ1-2 | NA
TGTGCCAGCAGTTACTCGAACAGGGGCACTGAAGCTTTCTTT | CASSYSNRGTEAFF | TRBV6-5 | TRBD1 | TRBJ1-1 | many
TGTGCCAGCAGTCCCGGACTAGCGGGATTCTACGAGCAGTACTTC | CASSPGLAGFYEQYF | TRBV27 | TRBD2 | TRBJ2-7 | many
TGTGCCAGCAGTGATAACTTACCCTACAATGAGCAGTTCTTC | CASSDNLPYNEQFF | TRBV2 | NA | TRBJ2-1 | many
TGTGCCAGCAGCACCATGGGGATCGCTGAAGCTTTCTTT | CASSTMGIAEAFF | TRBV7-6 | NA | TRBJ1-1 | NA
TGTGCCAGCGTGGGGGTGAACACTGAAGCTTTCTTT | CASVGVNTEAFF | TRBV6-1 | NA | TRBJ1-1 | many
TGTGCCAGCAGTTTGCGGGACATTGGTGAGCAGTTCTTC | CASSLRDIGEQFF | TRBV12-3/TRBV12-4 | NA | TRBJ2-1 | NA
TGCGCCAGCAGCCCCCCGGACAGGCGTAATCAGCCCCAGCATTTT | CASSPPDRRNQPQHF | TRBV4-1 | TRBD1 | TRBJ1-5 | NA
TGTGCCAGCAGCCCCGGACTAGCGGGAGGGAACCTCGGGGAGCTGTTTTTT | CASSPGLAGGNLGELFF | TRBV11-2 | TRBD2 | TRBJ2-2 | many
TGTGCCAGCAGCGGACAAGCAACTAATGAAAAACTGTTTTTT | CASSGQATNEKLFF | TRBV6-1 | NA | TRBJ1-4 | many
TGTGCCAGCAGTTCAACGAGGACAGGCATCTACGAGCAGTACTTC | CASSSTRTGIYEQYF | TRBV28 | TRBD1 | TRBJ2-7 | many
TGTGCCAGCAGCGTGTCAGGGGGCATGGGTCAGCCCCAGCATTTT | CASSVSGGMGQPQHF | TRBV9 | TRBD1 | TRBJ1-5 | many
TGCGCCAGCAGCTTTTCTGGGCGGGATTGGTACGAGCAGTACTTC | CASSFSGRDWYEQYF | TRBV5-1 | NA | TRBJ2-7 | NA